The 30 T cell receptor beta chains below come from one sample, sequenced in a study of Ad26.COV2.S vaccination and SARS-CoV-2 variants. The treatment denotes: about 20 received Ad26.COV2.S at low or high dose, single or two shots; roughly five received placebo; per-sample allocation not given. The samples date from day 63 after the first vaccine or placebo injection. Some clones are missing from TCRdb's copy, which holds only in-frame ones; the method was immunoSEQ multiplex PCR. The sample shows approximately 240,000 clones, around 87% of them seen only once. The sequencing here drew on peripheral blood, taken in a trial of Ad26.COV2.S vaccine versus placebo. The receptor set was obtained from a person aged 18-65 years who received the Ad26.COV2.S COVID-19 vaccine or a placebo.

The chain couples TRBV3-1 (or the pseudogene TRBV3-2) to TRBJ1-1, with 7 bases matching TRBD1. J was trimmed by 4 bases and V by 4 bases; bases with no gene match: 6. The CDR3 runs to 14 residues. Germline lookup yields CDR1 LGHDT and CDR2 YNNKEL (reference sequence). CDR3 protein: CASSPRGGTTEAFF. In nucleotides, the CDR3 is TGTGCCAGCAGCCCCAGGGGGGGGACCACTGAAGCTTTCTTT.

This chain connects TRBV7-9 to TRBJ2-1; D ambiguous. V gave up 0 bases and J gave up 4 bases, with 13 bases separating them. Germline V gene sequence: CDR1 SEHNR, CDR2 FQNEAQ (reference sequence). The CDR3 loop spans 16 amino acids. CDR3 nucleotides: TGTGCCAGCAGCTTAGCCATAGGCGGCCCGTACAATGAGCAGTTCTTC. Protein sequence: CASSLAIGGPYNEQFF.

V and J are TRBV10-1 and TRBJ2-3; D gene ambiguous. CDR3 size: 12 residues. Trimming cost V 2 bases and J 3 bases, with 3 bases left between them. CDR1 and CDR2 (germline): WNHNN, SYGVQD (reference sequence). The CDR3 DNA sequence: TGCGCCAGCAGTGAGACAACAGATACGCAGTATTTT. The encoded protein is CASSETTDTQYF.

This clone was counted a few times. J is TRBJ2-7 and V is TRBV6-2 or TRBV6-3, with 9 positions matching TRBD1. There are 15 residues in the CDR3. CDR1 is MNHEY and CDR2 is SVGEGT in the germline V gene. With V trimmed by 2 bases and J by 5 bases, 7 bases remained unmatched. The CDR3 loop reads CASSYIRTGVDEQYF. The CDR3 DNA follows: TGTGCCAGCAGTTACATCAGGACAGGGGTTGACGAGCAGTACTTC.

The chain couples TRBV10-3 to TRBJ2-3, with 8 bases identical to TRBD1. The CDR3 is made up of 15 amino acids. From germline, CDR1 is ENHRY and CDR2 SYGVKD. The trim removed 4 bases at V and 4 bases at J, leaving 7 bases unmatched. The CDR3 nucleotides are TGTGCCATCAGTGGGACAGGGTTGATCTCAGATACGCAGTATTTT. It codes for CAISGTGLISDTQYF.

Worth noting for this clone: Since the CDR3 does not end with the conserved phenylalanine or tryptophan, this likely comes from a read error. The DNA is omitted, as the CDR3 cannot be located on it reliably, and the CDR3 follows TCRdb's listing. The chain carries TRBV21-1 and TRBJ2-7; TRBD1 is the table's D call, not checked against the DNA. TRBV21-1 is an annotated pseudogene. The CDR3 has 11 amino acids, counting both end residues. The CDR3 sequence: CASSKGGDSLL.

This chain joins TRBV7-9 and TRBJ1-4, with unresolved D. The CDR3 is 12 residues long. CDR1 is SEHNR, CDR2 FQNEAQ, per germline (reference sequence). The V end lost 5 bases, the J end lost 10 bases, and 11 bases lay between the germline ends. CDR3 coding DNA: TGTGCCAGCAGCCCCCCCCTTGGAAAACTGTTTTTT. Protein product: CASSPPLGKLFF.

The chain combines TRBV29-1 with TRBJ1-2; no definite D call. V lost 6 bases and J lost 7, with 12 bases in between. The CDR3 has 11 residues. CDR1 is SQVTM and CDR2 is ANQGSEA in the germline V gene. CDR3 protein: CSVRREAGYTF. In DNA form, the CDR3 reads TGCAGCGTCCGACGGGAGGCTGGCTACACCTTC.

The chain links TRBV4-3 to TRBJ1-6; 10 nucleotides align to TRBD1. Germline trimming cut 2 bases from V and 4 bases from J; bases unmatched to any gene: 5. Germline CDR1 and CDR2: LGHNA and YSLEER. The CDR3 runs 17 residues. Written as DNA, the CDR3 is TGCGCCAGCAGCCAAAGGAGGGGACAGGGGTATAATTCACCCCTCCACTTT. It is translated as CASSQRRGQGYNSPLHF.

The CDR3 region has the DNA TGCGCCAGCAGCTCGGACAGGGGGCTGCAAGAGACCCAGTACTTC. Translated, it gives CASSSDRGLQETQYF. This sequence joins TRBV4-3 and TRBJ2-5; 11 bases line up with TRBD1. The CDR3 totals 15 residues. The V gene's germline CDR1 is LGHNA and CDR2 YSLEER. V dropped 5 bases and J dropped 2; count of bases not matched to a gene: 4.

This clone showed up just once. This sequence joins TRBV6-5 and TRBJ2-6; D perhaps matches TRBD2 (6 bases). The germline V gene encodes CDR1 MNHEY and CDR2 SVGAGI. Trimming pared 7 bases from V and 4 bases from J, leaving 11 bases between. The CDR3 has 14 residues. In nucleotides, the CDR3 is TGTGCCAGCACGCGGGGAGCCGGGGCCAACGTCCTGACTTTC. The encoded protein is CASTRGAGANVLTF.

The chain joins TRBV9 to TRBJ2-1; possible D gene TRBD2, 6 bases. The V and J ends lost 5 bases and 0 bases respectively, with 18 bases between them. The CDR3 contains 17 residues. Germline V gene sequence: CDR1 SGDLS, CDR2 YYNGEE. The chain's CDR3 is CASSRGAGTSSYNEQFF. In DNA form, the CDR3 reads TGTGCCAGCAGTCGTGGGGCGGGAACGTCCTCCTACAATGAGCAGTTCTTC.

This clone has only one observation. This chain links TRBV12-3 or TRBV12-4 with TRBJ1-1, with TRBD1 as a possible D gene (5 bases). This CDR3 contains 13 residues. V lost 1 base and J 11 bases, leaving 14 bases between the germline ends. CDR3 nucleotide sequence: TGTGCCAGCAGTTTAGGGGAGGGGACGAGGGCTTTCTTT. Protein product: CASSLGEGTRAFF.

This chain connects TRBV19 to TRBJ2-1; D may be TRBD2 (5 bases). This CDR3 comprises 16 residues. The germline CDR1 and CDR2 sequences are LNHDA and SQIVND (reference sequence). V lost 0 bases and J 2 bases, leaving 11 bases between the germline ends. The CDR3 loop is CASSIETGFPYNEQFF. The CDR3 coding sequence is TGTGCCAGTAGTATAGAGACGGGGTTCCCCTACAATGAGCAGTTCTTC. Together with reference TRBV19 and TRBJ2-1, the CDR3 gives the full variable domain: DGGITQSPKYLFRKEGQNVTLSCEQNLNHDAMYWYRQDPGQGLRLIYYSQIVNDFQKGDIAEGYSVSREKKESFPLTVTSAQKNPTAFYLCASSIETGFPYNEQFFGPGTRLTVL.

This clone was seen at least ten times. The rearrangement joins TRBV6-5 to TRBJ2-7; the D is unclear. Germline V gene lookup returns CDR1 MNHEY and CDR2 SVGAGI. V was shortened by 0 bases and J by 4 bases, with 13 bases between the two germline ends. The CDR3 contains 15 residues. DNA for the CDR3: TGTGCCAGCAGTTACTCCGTTTTAGGCAGTTACGAGCAGTACTTC. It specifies CASSYSVLGSYEQYF.

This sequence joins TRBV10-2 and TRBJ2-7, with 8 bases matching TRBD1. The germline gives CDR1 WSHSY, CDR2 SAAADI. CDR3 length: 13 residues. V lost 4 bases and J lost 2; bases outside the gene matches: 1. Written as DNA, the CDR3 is TGCGCCAGCAGTGCACAGGGGGCCTACGAGCAGTACTTC. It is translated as CASSAQGAYEQYF.

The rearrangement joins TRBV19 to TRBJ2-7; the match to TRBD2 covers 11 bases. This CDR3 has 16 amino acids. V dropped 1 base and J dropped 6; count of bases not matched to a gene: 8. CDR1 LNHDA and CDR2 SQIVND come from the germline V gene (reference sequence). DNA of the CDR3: TGTGCCAGTAGTATAGGAAGTAGCGGGGGGGCTGTCGAGCAGTACTTC. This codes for CASSIGSSGGAVEQYF.

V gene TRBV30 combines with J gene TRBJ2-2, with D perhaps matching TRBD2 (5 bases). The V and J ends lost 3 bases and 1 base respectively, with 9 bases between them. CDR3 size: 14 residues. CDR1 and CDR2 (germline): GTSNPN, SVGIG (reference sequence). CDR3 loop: CAWRGLGNTGELFF. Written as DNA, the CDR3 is TGTGCCTGGAGAGGACTCGGGAACACCGGGGAGCTGTTTTTT.

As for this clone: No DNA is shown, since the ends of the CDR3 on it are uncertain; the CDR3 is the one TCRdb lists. CDR3 region: CASSFAEGTGQANSPLHF. The chain employs TRBV12-1 and TRBJ1-6. TRBV12-1 is reported as a pseudogene. The CDR3 has 18 residues if both end residues are counted.

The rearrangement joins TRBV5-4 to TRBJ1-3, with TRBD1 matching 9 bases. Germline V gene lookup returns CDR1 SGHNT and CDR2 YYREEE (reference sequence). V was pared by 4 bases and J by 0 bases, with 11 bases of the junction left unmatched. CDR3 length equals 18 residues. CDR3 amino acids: CASSPTSQGALSGNTIYF. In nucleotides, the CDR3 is TGTGCCAGCAGCCCTACCTCACAGGGGGCTCTCTCTGGAAACACCATATATTTT.

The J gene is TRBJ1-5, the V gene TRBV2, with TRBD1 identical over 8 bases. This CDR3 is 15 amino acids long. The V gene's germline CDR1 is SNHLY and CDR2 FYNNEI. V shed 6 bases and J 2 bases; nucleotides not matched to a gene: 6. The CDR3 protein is CASSQGQGGNQPQHF. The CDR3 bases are TGTGCCAGCAGCCAAGGACAGGGTGGCAATCAGCCCCAGCATTTT.

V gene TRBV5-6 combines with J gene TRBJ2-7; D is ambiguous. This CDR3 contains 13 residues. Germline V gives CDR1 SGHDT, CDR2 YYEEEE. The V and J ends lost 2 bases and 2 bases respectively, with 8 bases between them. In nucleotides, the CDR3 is TGTGCCAGCAGCTTACCGGCAGCCTACGAGCAGTACTTC. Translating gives CASSLPAAYEQYF. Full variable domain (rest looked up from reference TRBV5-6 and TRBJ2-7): DAGVTQSPTHLIKTRGQQVTLRCSPKSGHDTVSWYQQALGQGPQFIFQYYEEEERQRGNFPDRFSGHQFPNYSSELNVNALLLGDSALYLCASSLPAAYEQYFGPGTRLTVT.

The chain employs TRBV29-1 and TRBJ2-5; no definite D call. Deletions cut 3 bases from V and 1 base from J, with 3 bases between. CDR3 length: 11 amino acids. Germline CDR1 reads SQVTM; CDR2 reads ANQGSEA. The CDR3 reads CSVDSQETQYF. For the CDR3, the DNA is TGCAGCGTTGACAGCCAAGAGACCCAGTACTTC.

The CDR3 is CAITSGTLEANEQFF. The CDR3 DNA sequence: TGTGCCATCACCTCCGGGACTCTGGAGGCGAATGAGCAGTTCTTC. V is TRBV10-3 and J is TRBJ2-1; D is possibly TRBD2 (6 bases). V was cut by 7 bases and J by 7 bases, with 20 bases left in between. CDR1 and CDR2 from the germline V gene are ENHRY and SYGVKD. CDR3 length: 15 residues.

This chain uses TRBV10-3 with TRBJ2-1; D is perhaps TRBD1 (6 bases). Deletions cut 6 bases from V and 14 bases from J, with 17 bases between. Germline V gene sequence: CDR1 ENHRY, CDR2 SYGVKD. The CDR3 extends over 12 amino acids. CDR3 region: CAIRGDTQVKFF. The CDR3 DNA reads TGTGCCATCAGGGGGGACACCCAAGTGAAGTTCTTC.

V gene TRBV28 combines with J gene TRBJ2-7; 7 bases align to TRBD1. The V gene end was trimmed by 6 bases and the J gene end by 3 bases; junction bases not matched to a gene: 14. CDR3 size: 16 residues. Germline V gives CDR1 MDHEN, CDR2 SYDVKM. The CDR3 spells CASRPIYRGPGYEQYF. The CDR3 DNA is TGTGCCAGCAGGCCCATTTACAGGGGCCCAGGCTACGAGCAGTACTTC. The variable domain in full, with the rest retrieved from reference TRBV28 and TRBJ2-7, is DVKVTQSSRYLVKRTGEKVFLECVQDMDHENMFWYRQDPGLGLRLIYFSYDVKMKEKGDIPEGYSVSREKKERFSLILESASTNQTSMYLCASRPIYRGPGYEQYFGPGTRLTVT.

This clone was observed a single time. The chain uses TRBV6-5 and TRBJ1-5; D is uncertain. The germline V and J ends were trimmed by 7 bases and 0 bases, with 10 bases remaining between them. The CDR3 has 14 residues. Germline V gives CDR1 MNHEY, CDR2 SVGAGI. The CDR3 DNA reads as TGTGCCAGCATGGCGGAATATAGCAATCAGCCCCAGCATTTT. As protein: CASMAEYSNQPQHF.

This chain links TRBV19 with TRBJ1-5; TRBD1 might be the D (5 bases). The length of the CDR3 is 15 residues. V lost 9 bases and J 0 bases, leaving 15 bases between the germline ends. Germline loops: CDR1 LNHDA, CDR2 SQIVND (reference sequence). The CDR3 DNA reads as TGTGCCAGCCGGACCACAGGAGATAGCAATCAGCCCCAGCATTTT. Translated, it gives CASRTTGDSNQPQHF.

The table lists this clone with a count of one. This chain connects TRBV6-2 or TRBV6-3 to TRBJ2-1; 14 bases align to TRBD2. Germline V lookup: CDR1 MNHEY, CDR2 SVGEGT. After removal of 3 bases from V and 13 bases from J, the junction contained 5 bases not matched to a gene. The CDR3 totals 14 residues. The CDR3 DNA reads TGTGCCAGCAGTTATGGGACTAGCGGGGGCCCTCAGTTCTTC. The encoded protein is CASSYGTSGGPQFF.

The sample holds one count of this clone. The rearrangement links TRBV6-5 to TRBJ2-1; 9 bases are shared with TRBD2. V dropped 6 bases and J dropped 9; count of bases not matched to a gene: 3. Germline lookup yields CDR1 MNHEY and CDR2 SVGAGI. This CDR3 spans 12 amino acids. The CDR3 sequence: CASRLAGVEQFF. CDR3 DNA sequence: TGTGCCAGCAGGTTAGCGGGAGTTGAGCAGTTCTTC.